These T cell receptor beta chains were read from a single sample in a study of blood T cell repertoires in COVID-19. TCRdb keeps only in-frame clones here, not all; method: immunoSEQ multiplex PCR. The sample records 180,000 or so clones, around 86% being singletons. The sample taken for sequencing was PBMCs or T cells enriched from blood (not recorded which). These receptors came from a woman in her 30s who had recovered from COVID-19. Each CDR3 is given with its conserved first and last residue. The D gene is left open where the match is weak. Clone size, where shown, is once, few, many, or a class for clones that have expanded.

j_gene	v_gene	d_gene	abundance	CDR3nt	CDR3aa
TRBJ1-2	TRBV6-5	.	.	TGTGCCAGCAGTTACATCGGGGGAGGCTACACCTTC	CASSYIGGGYTF
TRBJ2-6	TRBV5-6	TRBD2	.	TGTGCCAGCAGCAAAGGACTAGCGGGCGGGGCCAACGTCCTGACTTTC	CASSKGLAGGANVLTF
TRBJ1-2	TRBV24-1	.	.	TGTGCCACCAGTGTGTCCTCTAACTATGGCTACACCTTC	CATSVSSNYGYTF
TRBJ2-3	TRBV7-6	.	few	TGTGCCAGCAGCTTAGATGATATAGGCACAGATACGCAGTATTTT	CASSLDDIGTDTQYF
TRBJ1-1	TRBV11-2	.	.	TGTGCCAGCAGCTTACAGACAAGGAACACTGAAGCTTTCTTT	CASSLQTRNTEAFF
TRBJ1-2	TRBV28	TRBD1	.	TGTGCCAGCAGTTCCCATTCAGGGGGTATTGGGGGCTACACCTTC	CASSSHSGGIGGYTF
TRBJ2-7	TRBV28	.	.	TGTGCCAGCAGTTTAAACCCAGAGGGGGACGAGCAGTACTTC	CASSLNPEGDEQYF
TRBJ2-1	TRBV28	TRBD1	few	TGTGCCAGCAGCCTTGGGACAGTTATAAATGAGCAGTTCTTC	CASSLGTVINEQFF
TRBJ1-1	TRBV6-5	.	.	TGTGCCAGCAGTTACTCGGCCGATTTGAACACTGAAGCTTTCTTT	CASSYSADLNTEAFF
TRBJ2-7	TRBV5-4	TRBD2	.	TGTGCCAGCAAAATAGCGGGAGCTAGCTACGAGCAGTACTTC	CASKIAGASYEQYF
TRBJ1-5	TRBV5-1	TRBD1	few	TGCGCCAGCAGCTTGGGGGGGACAGGTAATCAGCCCCAGCATTTT	CASSLGGTGNQPQHF
TRBJ2-3	TRBV10-3	TRBD2	many	TGTGCCATCAGTGAGTCGCTTAGCGGGAGGGGGACAGATACGCAGTATTTT	CAISESLSGRGTDTQYF
TRBJ2-7	TRBV11-1	.	.	TGTGCCAGCAGCTTCGGGTTAGGCTACGAGCAGTACTTC	CASSFGLGYEQYF
TRBJ2-2	TRBV12-3/TRBV12-4	.	.	TGTGCCAGCAGTCCAGGGAGGGAGCTGTTTTTT	CASSPGRELFF
TRBJ1-2	TRBV28	TRBD1	once	TGTGCCAGCAGCCCTACCGGGACAGGGACTCCTTATGGCTACACCTTC	CASSPTGTGTPYGYTF
TRBJ1-5	TRBV5-5	.	.	TGTGCCAGCAGCTTGGTAGCAGGGGGCAATCAGCCCCAGCATTTT	CASSLVAGGNQPQHF
TRBJ2-7	TRBV4-2	.	.	TGTGCCAGCAGCCAAGAACAGGGCACACCCCTCGAGCAGTACTTC	CASSQEQGTPLEQYF
TRBJ2-7	TRBV5-5	TRBD1	.	TGTGCCAGCAGCACCGCACAGGGGATGTACGAGCAGTACTTC	CASSTAQGMYEQYF
TRBJ1-2	TRBV28	.	.	TGTGCCAGCAGTCCCCAGGAGGCACAAAACTATGGCTACACCTTC	CASSPQEAQNYGYTF
TRBJ2-5	TRBV1	.	.	TGCACCAGCAGTCCCTCCGGGACTAGCGCTAAACAAGAGACCCAGTACTTC	CTSSPSGTSAKQETQYF
TRBJ2-7	TRBV3-1/TRBV3-2	.	once	TGTGCCAGCAGCCCAGACAGGTACGACGAGCAGTACTTC	CASSPDRYDEQYF
TRBJ2-3	TRBV4-1	.	.	TGCGCCAGCAGCCAGGTGGGCGGGCGCGGCACAGATACGCAGTATTTT	CASSQVGGRGTDTQYF
TRBJ2-7	TRBV5-1	TRBD1	.	TGCGCCAGCAGAACTACCGGGACAGTGAGCTCCTACGAGCAGTACTTC	CASRTTGTVSSYEQYF
TRBJ1-6	TRBV2	TRBD1	few	TGTGCCAGCAGTGTCCCGACAGGGGGGAATATTTATAATTCGCCCCTCCACTTT	CASSVPTGGNIYNSPLHF
TRBJ1-4	TRBV7-9	.	.	TGTGCCAGCAGCTCAGGGGATGAAAAACTGTTTTTT	CASSSGDEKLFF
TRBJ2-1	TRBV3-1/TRBV3-2	TRBD2	.	TGTGCCAGCAGCCAACAACTAGCGGGAGGACGTGAGCAGTTCTTC	CASSQQLAGGREQFF
TRBJ1-6	TRBV10-3	TRBD1	.	TGTGCCATCGGGCAGGGGGATTCACCCCTCCACTTT	CAIGQGDSPLHF
TRBJ1-4	TRBV24-1	TRBD1	.	TGTGCCACCAGTGAGAACTCTGGGGGACAGGAGGAAAAACTGTTTTTT	CATSENSGGQEEKLFF
TRBJ1-1	TRBV12-3/TRBV12-4	TRBD1	.	TGTGCCAGCAGTCGACAGGGAGACACTGAAGCTTTCTTT	CASSRQGDTEAFF